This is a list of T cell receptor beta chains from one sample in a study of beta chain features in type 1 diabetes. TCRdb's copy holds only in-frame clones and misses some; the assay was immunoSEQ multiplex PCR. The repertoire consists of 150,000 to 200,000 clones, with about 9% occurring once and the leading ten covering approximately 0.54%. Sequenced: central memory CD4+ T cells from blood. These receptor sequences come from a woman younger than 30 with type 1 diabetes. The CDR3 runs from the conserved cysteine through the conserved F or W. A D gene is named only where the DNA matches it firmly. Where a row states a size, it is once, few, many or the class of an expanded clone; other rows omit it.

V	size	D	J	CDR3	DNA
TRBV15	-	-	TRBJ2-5	CATSRDLAQGETQYF	TGTGCCACCAGCAGAGATTTGGCGCAGGGGGAGACCCAGTACTTC
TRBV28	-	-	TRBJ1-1	CASSRVGTEAFF	TGTGCCAGCAGCCGGGTGGGCACTGAAGCTTTCTTT
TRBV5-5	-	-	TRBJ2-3	CASSPTGMSVADTQYF	TGTGCCAGCAGCCCAACGGGGATGTCTGTGGCAGATACGCAGTATTTT
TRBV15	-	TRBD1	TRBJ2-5	CATSWNRGETQYF	TGTGCCACCAGCTGGAACAGGGGGGAGACCCAGTACTTC
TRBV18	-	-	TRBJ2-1	CASSPQGGRDFKGSYNEQFF	TGTGCCAGCTCACCTCAGGGCGGCAGGGATTTTAAAGGGTCCTACAATGAGCAGTTCTTC
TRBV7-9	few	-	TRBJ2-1	CASPSGESYNEQFF	TGTGCCAGCCCCTCGGGTGAATCTTACAATGAGCAGTTCTTC
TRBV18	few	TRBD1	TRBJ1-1	CASSLQGAEAFF	TGTGCCAGCTCTCTACAGGGGGCTGAAGCTTTCTTT
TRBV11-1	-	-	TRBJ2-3	CASSSPRAGESDTQYF	TGTGCCAGCAGCTCCCCCAGGGCAGGGGAATCAGATACGCAGTATTTT
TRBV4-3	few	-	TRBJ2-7	CASSQEYGGAVSYEQYF	TGCGCCAGCAGCCAAGAGTACGGCGGGGCTGTCTCCTACGAGCAGTACTTC
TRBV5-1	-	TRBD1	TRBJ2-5	CASSLEPGGSETQYF	TGCGCCAGCAGCCTCGAACCAGGGGGCTCGGAGACCCAGTACTTC
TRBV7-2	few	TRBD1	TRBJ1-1	CASSLDRGTFTEAFF	TGTGCCAGCAGCTTAGACAGGGGAACTTTCACTGAAGCTTTCTTT
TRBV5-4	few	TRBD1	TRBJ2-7	CASSRDRGPYEQYF	TGTGCCAGCAGCCGGGACAGGGGGCCATACGAGCAGTACTTC
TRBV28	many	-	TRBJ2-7	CASSPPLGQRSYEQYF	TGTGCCAGCAGTCCCCCCCTCGGACAGCGATCCTACGAGCAGTACTTC
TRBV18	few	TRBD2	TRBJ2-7	CASSGLAGVSYEQYF	TGTGCCAGCTCGGGACTAGCGGGAGTAAGCTACGAGCAGTACTTC
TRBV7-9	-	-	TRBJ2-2	CASTNSGVGELFF	TGTGCCAGCACCAACTCAGGGGTCGGGGAGCTGTTTTTT
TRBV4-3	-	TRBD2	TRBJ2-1	CASSQGLVGYNEQFF	TGCGCCAGCAGCCAGGGACTAGTAGGGTACAATGAGCAGTTCTTC
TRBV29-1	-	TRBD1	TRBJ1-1	CSAGGTTGADTEAFF	TGCAGCGCTGGAGGGACGACAGGGGCGGACACTGAAGCTTTCTTT